A selection of T cell receptor beta chains follows, all from one sample in a study of blood T cell repertoires in COVID-19. Profiled with immunoSEQ multiplex PCR; TCRdb holds only in-frame clones, not every one. The sample records more than 90,000 clones, 85% being singletons. Sequenced sample: peripheral blood. The receptors were sampled from a woman in her 70s with active or convalescent COVID-19. The CDR3 runs from the conserved cysteine through the conserved F or W. Fields, in order: clone size, J gene, D gene, V gene, CDR3 DNA, CDR3 protein. A D gene is named only where the DNA matches it firmly. Where a row states a size, it is once, few, many or the class of an expanded clone; other rows omit it.

abundance: .
j_gene: TRBJ2-7
d_gene: .
v_gene: TRBV5-1
CDR3nt: TGCGCCAGCAGCTTTAGCGGATTGAACGAGCAGTACTTC
CDR3aa: CASSFSGLNEQYF

abundance: .
j_gene: TRBJ2-7
d_gene: TRBD2
v_gene: TRBV2
CDR3nt: TGTGCCAGCAGCCTGCGGGAGTTCTACGAGCAGTACTTC
CDR3aa: CASSLREFYEQYF

abundance: .
j_gene: TRBJ2-3
d_gene: .
v_gene: TRBV5-1
CDR3nt: TGCGCCAGCAGCTTGCCCGGCACAGATACGCAGTATTTT
CDR3aa: CASSLPGTDTQYF

abundance: .
j_gene: TRBJ1-2
d_gene: TRBD1
v_gene: TRBV24-1
CDR3nt: TGTGCCACCAGTGACTACCCGGGACAGGGAGATGGCTACACCTTC
CDR3aa: CATSDYPGQGDGYTF

abundance: .
j_gene: TRBJ1-2
d_gene: TRBD1
v_gene: TRBV28
CDR3nt: TGTGCCAGCAGGCCCCGGGACAGGTCCTCCTATGGCTACACCTTC
CDR3aa: CASRPRDRSSYGYTF

abundance: .
j_gene: TRBJ1-1
d_gene: .
v_gene: TRBV20-1
CDR3nt: TGCAGTGCTAGTTCGGGGAGTACTGAAGCTTTCTTT
CDR3aa: CSASSGSTEAFF

abundance: once
j_gene: TRBJ2-2
d_gene: TRBD1
v_gene: TRBV5-5
CDR3nt: TGTGCCAGCAGCGTGACAGGGAAGAACACCGGGGAGCTGTTTTTT
CDR3aa: CASSVTGKNTGELFF

abundance: .
j_gene: TRBJ2-2
d_gene: .
v_gene: TRBV5-1
CDR3nt: TGCGCCAGCAGCTTGGTCGTTAACACCGGGGAGCTGTTTTTT
CDR3aa: CASSLVVNTGELFF

abundance: .
j_gene: TRBJ2-7
d_gene: TRBD2
v_gene: TRBV28
CDR3nt: TGTGCCAGCACCCCTGCCCGACTAGCGGGAGGCGACGAGCAGTACTTC
CDR3aa: CASTPARLAGGDEQYF

abundance: .
j_gene: TRBJ2-1
d_gene: TRBD2
v_gene: TRBV2
CDR3nt: TGTGCCACCAAAGGAGGGCTAGCGGGGAACAATGAGCAGTTCTTC
CDR3aa: CATKGGLAGNNEQFF

abundance: .
j_gene: TRBJ2-5
d_gene: .
v_gene: TRBV5-1
CDR3nt: TGCGCCAGCAGCTTGGGCTACGGAGAGACCCAGTACTTC
CDR3aa: CASSLGYGETQYF

abundance: .
j_gene: TRBJ1-6
d_gene: .
v_gene: TRBV4-3
CDR3nt: TGCGCCAGCAGCCAAGATCACATCCGGGATTCACCCCTCCACTTT
CDR3aa: CASSQDHIRDSPLHF

abundance: .
j_gene: TRBJ2-3
d_gene: TRBD2
v_gene: TRBV6-1
CDR3nt: TGTGCCAGCACCGCTAGCGGGGGGAAATCAGATACGCAGTATTTT
CDR3aa: CASTASGGKSDTQYF

abundance: once
j_gene: TRBJ2-3
d_gene: .
v_gene: TRBV3-1/TRBV3-2
CDR3nt: TGTGCCAGCAGCCAAGGGCTTGGCACAGATACGCAGTATTTT
CDR3aa: CASSQGLGTDTQYF

abundance: .
j_gene: TRBJ1-5
d_gene: .
v_gene: TRBV28
CDR3nt: TGTGCCAGCACCCCCCCGCAGAGCAATCAGCCCCAGCATTTT
CDR3aa: CASTPPQSNQPQHF

abundance: .
j_gene: TRBJ2-1
d_gene: TRBD1
v_gene: TRBV6-5
CDR3nt: TGTGCCACATGGGACAGGGGGTCATATGAGCAGTTCTTC
CDR3aa: CATWDRGSYEQFF

abundance: .
j_gene: TRBJ2-3
d_gene: TRBD1
v_gene: TRBV6-2/TRBV6-3
CDR3nt: TGTGCCAGCAGCCCCGGACAGGCCAGCGCAGATACGCAGTATTTT
CDR3aa: CASSPGQASADTQYF

abundance: .
j_gene: TRBJ2-1
d_gene: TRBD2
v_gene: TRBV4-2
CDR3nt: TGTGCCAGCAGCCAATCTTTGGGGATGGTAGCGGGGCCCAATGAGCAGTTCTTC
CDR3aa: CASSQSLGMVAGPNEQFF

abundance: once
j_gene: TRBJ1-3
d_gene: .
v_gene: TRBV10-3
CDR3nt: TGTGCCATCAGTGCTCAGGGGCCGACGAACACCATATATTTT
CDR3aa: CAISAQGPTNTIYF

abundance: .
j_gene: TRBJ1-1
d_gene: TRBD1
v_gene: TRBV11-3
CDR3nt: TGTGCCAGCAGCTTGACAGGGTCGAACACTGAAGCTTTCTTT
CDR3aa: CASSLTGSNTEAFF

abundance: .
j_gene: TRBJ2-1
d_gene: TRBD2
v_gene: TRBV19
CDR3nt: TGTGCCAGTTCTCGAAGGTGGGGACTAGTCGACAATGAGCAGTTCTTC
CDR3aa: CASSRRWGLVDNEQFF

abundance: .
j_gene: TRBJ2-7
d_gene: TRBD1
v_gene: TRBV28
CDR3nt: TGTGCCAGCAGTTCTGGACAGGGACCCTACGAGCAGTACTTC
CDR3aa: CASSSGQGPYEQYF

abundance: .
j_gene: TRBJ2-5
d_gene: TRBD2
v_gene: TRBV29-1
CDR3nt: TGCAGCGTTCGCGCTAGCGGCCTCCAAGAGACCCAGTACTTC
CDR3aa: CSVRASGLQETQYF

abundance: .
j_gene: TRBJ2-1
d_gene: TRBD2
v_gene: TRBV7-9
CDR3nt: TGTGCCAGCAGCTTGGGGGGACTAGCGGGAGGGAGGGATGAGCAGTTCTTC
CDR3aa: CASSLGGLAGGRDEQFF

abundance: .
j_gene: TRBJ1-5
d_gene: TRBD1
v_gene: TRBV24-1
CDR3nt: TGTGCCACCAGCGCAGGGGGCACCTTCAATCAGCCCCAGCATTTT
CDR3aa: CATSAGGTFNQPQHF

abundance: .
j_gene: TRBJ1-1
d_gene: .
v_gene: TRBV28
CDR3nt: TGTGCCAGCAGTTCCTCCTCAGGTATGAACACTGAAGCTTTCTTT
CDR3aa: CASSSSSGMNTEAFF

abundance: .
j_gene: TRBJ2-3
d_gene: .
v_gene: TRBV6-5
CDR3nt: TGTGCCAGCAGTTACATCTTGGCGGGGCCAGATACGCAGTATTTT
CDR3aa: CASSYILAGPDTQYF

abundance: .
j_gene: TRBJ2-7
d_gene: .
v_gene: TRBV6-5
CDR3nt: TGTGCCAGCATCGATCGCCCCGGTTTTGCCTACGAGCAGTACTTC
CDR3aa: CASIDRPGFAYEQYF

abundance: .
j_gene: TRBJ2-1
d_gene: .
v_gene: TRBV7-7
CDR3nt: TGTGCTGGAGGCGGTGAGCAGTTCTTC
CDR3aa: CAGGGEQFF

abundance: .
j_gene: TRBJ1-5
d_gene: .
v_gene: TRBV9
CDR3nt: TGTGCCAGCGCGCGCGGGCCTGCCAGCAATCAGCCCCAGCATTTT
CDR3aa: CASARGPASNQPQHF

abundance: .
j_gene: TRBJ1-2
d_gene: .
v_gene: TRBV28
CDR3nt: TGTGCGACTTTAGAGAGGCAGGGGACCGTTTATGGCTACACCTTC
CDR3aa: CATLERQGTVYGYTF

abundance: .
j_gene: TRBJ1-2
d_gene: .
v_gene: TRBV19
CDR3nt: TGTGCCAGTAATATGGGGGGGTTCGGTGATGGCTACACCTTC
CDR3aa: CASNMGGFGDGYTF

abundance: many
j_gene: TRBJ1-6
d_gene: TRBD1
v_gene: TRBV30
CDR3nt: TGTGCCGGCAACAGGGGATCGGGGAATTCACCCCTCCACTTT
CDR3aa: CAGNRGSGNSPLHF

abundance: .
j_gene: TRBJ2-1
d_gene: .
v_gene: TRBV12-3/TRBV12-4
CDR3nt: TGTGCCAGCAGTTTTCTCAACGGTGAGCAGTTCTTC
CDR3aa: CASSFLNGEQFF

abundance: .
j_gene: TRBJ2-1
d_gene: TRBD1
v_gene: TRBV27
CDR3nt: TGTGCCAGCAGTTTACCCGGGACAGCCTACAATGAGCAGTTCTTC
CDR3aa: CASSLPGTAYNEQFF

abundance: .
j_gene: TRBJ2-6
d_gene: TRBD1
v_gene: TRBV5-1
CDR3nt: TGCGCCAGCAGCACAGGGACAGGGGGCCCGTCTGGGGCCAACGTCCTGACTTTC
CDR3aa: CASSTGTGGPSGANVLTF

abundance: .
j_gene: TRBJ2-5
d_gene: TRBD1
v_gene: TRBV4-3
CDR3nt: TGCGCCAGCAGCCAAGGGACAGGACAGGGACAAGAGACCCAGTACTTC
CDR3aa: CASSQGTGQGQETQYF

abundance: .
j_gene: TRBJ1-3
d_gene: .
v_gene: TRBV3-1/TRBV3-2
CDR3nt: TGTGCCAGCAGCCAAGATTGGTCCGCAGGCATATATTTT
CDR3aa: CASSQDWSAGIYF

abundance: .
j_gene: TRBJ2-7
d_gene: TRBD2
v_gene: TRBV7-6
CDR3nt: TGTGCCAGCAGCTTGTCGGGGGGACTAGCGGGAGTCCACGAGCAGTACTTC
CDR3aa: CASSLSGGLAGVHEQYF

abundance: .
j_gene: TRBJ2-5
d_gene: TRBD1
v_gene: TRBV7-9
CDR3nt: TGTGCCAGCAGCTTTACAGGGGACCAAGAGACCCAGTACTTC
CDR3aa: CASSFTGDQETQYF

abundance: few
j_gene: TRBJ2-1
d_gene: TRBD1
v_gene: TRBV30
CDR3nt: TGTGCCTGGACTTTGGACAGGGCCCGGAATGAGCAGTTCTTC
CDR3aa: CAWTLDRARNEQFF

abundance: .
j_gene: TRBJ2-2
d_gene: .
v_gene: TRBV2
CDR3nt: TGTGCCAGCGGCTACACCGGGGAGCTGTTTTTT
CDR3aa: CASGYTGELFF

abundance: once
j_gene: TRBJ2-1
d_gene: TRBD2
v_gene: TRBV5-1
CDR3nt: TGCGCCAGCAGCGGGGGGGACTCCTACAATGAGCAGTTCTTC
CDR3aa: CASSGGDSYNEQFF

abundance: once
j_gene: TRBJ1-1
d_gene: TRBD1
v_gene: TRBV7-9
CDR3nt: TGTGCCAGCAGCCGACAGGGTGACACTGAAGCTTTCTTT
CDR3aa: CASSRQGDTEAFF

abundance: .
j_gene: TRBJ2-1
d_gene: TRBD2
v_gene: TRBV7-2
CDR3nt: TGTGCCAGCAGCTTAGTAGCGCTGGGCGGGAGAGTGGGAAATGAGCAGTTCTTC
CDR3aa: CASSLVALGGRVGNEQFF